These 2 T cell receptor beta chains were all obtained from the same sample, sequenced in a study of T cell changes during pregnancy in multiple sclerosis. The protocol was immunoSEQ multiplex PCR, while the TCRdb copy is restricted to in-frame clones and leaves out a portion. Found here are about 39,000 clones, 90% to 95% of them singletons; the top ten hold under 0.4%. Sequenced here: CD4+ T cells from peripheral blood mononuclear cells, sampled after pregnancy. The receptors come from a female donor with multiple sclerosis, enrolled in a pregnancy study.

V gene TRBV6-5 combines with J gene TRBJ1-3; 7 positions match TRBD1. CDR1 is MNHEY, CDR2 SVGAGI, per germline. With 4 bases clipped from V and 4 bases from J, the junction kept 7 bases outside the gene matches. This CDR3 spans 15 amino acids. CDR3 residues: CASSFSLQGGNTIYF. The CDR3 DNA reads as TGTGCCAGCAGTTTTTCCTTACAGGGGGGAAACACCATATATTTT.

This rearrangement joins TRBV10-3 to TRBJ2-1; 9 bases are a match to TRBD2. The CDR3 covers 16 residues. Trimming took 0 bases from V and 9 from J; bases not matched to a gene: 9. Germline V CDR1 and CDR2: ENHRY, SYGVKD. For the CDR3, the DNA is TGTGCCATCAGTGAGTCGGCGGGGGGGGGTACAGGTGAGCAGTTCTTC. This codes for CAISESAGGGTGEQFF.